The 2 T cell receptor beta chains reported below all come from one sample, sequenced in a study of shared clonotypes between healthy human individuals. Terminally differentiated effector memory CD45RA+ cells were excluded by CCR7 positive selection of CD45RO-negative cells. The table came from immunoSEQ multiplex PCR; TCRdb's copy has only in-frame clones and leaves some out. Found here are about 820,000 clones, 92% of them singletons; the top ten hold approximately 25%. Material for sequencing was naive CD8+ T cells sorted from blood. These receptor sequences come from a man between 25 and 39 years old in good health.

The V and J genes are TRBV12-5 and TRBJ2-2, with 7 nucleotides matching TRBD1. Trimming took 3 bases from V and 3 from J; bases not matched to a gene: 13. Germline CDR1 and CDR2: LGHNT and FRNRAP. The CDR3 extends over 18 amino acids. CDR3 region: CASGFGLTQGEYTGELFF. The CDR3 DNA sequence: TGTGCTAGTGGTTTCGGACTGACTCAGGGGGAGTACACCGGGGAGCTGTTTTTT.

This CDR3 is CASKGTGGDRDYGYTF. The CDR3 nucleotides read TGTGCCAGCAAGGGGACAGGCGGGGACAGGGACTATGGCTACACCTTC. V and J are TRBV2 and TRBJ1-2; 9 bases are shared with TRBD1. Trimming cost V 7 bases and J 3 bases; bases outside gene matches: 12. The germline V gene has CDR1 SNHLY and CDR2 FYNNEI. The CDR3 sequence is 16 residues long.